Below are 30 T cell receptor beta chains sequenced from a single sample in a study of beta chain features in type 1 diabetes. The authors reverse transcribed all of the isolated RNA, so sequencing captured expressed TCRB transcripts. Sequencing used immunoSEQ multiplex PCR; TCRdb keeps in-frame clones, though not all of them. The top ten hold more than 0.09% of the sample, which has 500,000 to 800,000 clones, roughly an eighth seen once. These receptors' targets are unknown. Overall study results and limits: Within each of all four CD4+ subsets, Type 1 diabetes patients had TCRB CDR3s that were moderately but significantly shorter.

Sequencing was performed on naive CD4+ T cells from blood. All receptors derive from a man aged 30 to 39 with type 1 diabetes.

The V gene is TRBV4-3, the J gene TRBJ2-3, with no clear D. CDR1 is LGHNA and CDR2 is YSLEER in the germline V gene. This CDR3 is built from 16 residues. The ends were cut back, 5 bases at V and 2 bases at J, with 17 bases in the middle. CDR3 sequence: CASSYLGQENTDTQYF. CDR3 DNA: TGCGCCAGCAGCTACCTAGGGCAGGAAAACACAGATACGCAGTATTTT.

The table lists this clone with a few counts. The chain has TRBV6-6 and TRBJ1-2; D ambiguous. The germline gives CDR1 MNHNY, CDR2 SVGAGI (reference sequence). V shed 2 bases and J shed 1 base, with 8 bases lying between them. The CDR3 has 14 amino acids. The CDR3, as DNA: TGTGCCAGCAGTTACGACGGATTTAACTATGGCTACACCTTC. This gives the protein CASSYDGFNYGYTF.

The CDR3 is CASSPSGGSTDTQYF. CDR3 DNA sequence: TGTGCCAGCAGCCCGTCGGGGGGGAGCACAGATACGCAGTATTTT. The V gene is TRBV5-4, the J gene TRBJ2-3; 8 nucleotides align to TRBD2. The CDR3 runs to 15 residues. The J segment lost 0 bases and the V segment lost 4 bases, leaving 4 bases of the junction unmatched. The V gene's germline CDR1 is SGHNT and CDR2 YYREEE (reference sequence).

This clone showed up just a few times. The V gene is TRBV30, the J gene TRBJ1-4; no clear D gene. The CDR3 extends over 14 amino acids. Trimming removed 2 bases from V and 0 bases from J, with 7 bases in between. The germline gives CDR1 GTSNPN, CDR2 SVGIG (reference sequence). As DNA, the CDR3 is TGTGCCTGGAGTTGGGCTGCAACTAATGAAAAACTGTTTTTT. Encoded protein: CAWSWAATNEKLFF.

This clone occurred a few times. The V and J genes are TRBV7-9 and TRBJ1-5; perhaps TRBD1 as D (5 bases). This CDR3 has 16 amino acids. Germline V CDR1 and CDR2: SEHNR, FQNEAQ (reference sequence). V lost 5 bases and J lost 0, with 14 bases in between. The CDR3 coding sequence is TGTGCCAGCAGCCCGGGGGGGTCAGTTAGCAATCAGCCCCAGCATTTT. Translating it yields CASSPGGSVSNQPQHF.

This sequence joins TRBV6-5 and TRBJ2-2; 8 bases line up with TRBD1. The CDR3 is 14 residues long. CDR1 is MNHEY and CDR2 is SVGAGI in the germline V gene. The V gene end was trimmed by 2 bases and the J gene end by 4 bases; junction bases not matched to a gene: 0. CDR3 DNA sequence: TGTGCCAGCAGTTACGACAGGGGCACCGGGGAGCTGTTTTTT. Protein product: CASSYDRGTGELFF.

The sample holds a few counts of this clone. CDR3 in DNA: TGTGCCACCGAAAATACAGGCGAAGCTTTCTTT. This sequence encodes CATENTGEAFF. The chain employs TRBV10-3 and TRBJ1-1; D might be TRBD1 (5 bases). Germline loops: CDR1 ENHRY, CDR2 SYGVKD. This CDR3 contains 11 residues. Trimming left V 10 bases short and J 8 bases short, with 14 bases between.

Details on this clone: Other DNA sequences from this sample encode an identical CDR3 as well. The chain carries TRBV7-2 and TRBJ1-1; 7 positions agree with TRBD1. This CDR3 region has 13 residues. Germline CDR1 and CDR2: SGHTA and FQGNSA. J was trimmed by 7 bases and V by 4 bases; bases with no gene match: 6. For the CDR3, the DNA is TGTGCCAGCAGCTCCAGACAGGGTAGTGAAGCTTTCTTT. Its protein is CASSSRQGSEAFF.

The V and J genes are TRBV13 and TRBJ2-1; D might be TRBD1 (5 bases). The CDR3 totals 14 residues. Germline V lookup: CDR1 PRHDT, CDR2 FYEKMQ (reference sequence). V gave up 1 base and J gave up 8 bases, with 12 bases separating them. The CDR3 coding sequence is TGTGCCAGCAGCTTAGTAGGGCAGGGTTATGAGCAGTTCTTC. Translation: CASSLVGQGYEQFF.

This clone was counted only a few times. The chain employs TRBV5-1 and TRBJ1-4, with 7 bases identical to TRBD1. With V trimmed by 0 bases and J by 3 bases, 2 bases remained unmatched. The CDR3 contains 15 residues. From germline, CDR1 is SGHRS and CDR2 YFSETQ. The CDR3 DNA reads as TGCGCCAGCAGCTTGGTTACAGGGGCTAATGAAAAACTGTTTTTT. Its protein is CASSLVTGANEKLFF.

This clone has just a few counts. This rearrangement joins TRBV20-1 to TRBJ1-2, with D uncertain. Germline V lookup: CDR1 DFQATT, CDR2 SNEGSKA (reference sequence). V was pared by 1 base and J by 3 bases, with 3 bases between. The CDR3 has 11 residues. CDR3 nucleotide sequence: TGCAGTGCTAGAGTGGACTATGGCTACACCTTC. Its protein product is CSARVDYGYTF.

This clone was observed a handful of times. This CDR3 reads CASSGQGIYEQYF. The DNA of the CDR3 is TGTGCCAGCAGCGGACAGGGGATCTACGAGCAGTACTTC. The chain uses TRBV5-4 and TRBJ2-7, with 9 bases lining up with TRBD1. CDR3 length equals 13 residues. Losses at the gene ends were 4 bases for V and 3 bases for J; bases not matched to a gene: 2. Germline CDR1 reads SGHNT; CDR2 reads YYREEE (reference sequence).

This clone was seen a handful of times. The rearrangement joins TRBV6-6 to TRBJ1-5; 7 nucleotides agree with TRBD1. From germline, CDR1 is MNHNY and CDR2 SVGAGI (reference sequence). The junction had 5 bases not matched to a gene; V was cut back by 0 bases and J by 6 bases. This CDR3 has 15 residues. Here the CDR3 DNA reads TGTGCCAGCAGTTACTCGAGACAGGGAAGTCAGCCCCAGCATTTT. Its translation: CASSYSRQGSQPQHF.

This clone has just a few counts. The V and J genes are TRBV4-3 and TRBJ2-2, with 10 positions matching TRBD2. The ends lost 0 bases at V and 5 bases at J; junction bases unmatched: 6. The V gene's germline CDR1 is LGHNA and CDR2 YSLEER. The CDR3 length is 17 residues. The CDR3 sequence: CASSQDLLAGRTGELFF. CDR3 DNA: TGCGCCAGCAGCCAAGATCTACTAGCGGGGAGAACCGGGGAGCTGTTTTTT.

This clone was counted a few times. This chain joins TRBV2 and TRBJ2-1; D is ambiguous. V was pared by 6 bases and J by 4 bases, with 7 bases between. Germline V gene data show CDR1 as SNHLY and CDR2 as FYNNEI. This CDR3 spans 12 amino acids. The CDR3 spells CASSGQYNEQFF. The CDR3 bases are TGTGCCAGCAGCGGCCAGTACAATGAGCAGTTCTTC.

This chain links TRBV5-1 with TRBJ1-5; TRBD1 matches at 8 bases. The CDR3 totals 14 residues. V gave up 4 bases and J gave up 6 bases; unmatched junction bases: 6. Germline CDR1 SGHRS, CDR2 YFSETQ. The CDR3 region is CASSPTGDGQPQHF. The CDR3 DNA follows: TGCGCCAGCAGCCCGACAGGGGACGGTCAGCCCCAGCATTTT.

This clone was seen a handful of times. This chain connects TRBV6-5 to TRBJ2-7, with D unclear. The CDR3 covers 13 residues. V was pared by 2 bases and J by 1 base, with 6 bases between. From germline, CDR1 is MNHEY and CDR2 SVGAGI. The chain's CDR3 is CASSYRLSYEQYF. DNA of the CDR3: TGTGCCAGCAGTTACAGGCTTTCCTACGAGCAGTACTTC.

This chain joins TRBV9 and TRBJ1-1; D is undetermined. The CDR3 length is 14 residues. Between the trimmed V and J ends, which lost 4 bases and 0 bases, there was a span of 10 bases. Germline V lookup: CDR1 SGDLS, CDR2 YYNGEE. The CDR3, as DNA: TGTGCCAGCAGCCCCCATACGGTGAACACTGAAGCTTTCTTT. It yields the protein CASSPHTVNTEAFF.

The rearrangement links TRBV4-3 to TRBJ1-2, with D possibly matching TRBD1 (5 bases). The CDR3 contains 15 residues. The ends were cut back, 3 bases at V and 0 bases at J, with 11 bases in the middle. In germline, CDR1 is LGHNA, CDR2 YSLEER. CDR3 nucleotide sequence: TGCGCCAGCAGCCAGGTTGGGGCAGCTAACTATGGCTACACCTTC. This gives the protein CASSQVGAANYGYTF.

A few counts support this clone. The CDR3, as DNA: TGTGCCAGCATCGCATTGGGGGCGGCTGGCTACACCTTC. Translation: CASIALGAAGYTF. The chain employs TRBV7-9 and TRBJ1-2; TRBD1 might be the D (6 bases). The CDR3 is 13 amino acids. CDR1 is SEHNR, CDR2 FQNEAQ, per germline (reference sequence). V dropped 7 bases and J dropped 7 bases, with 16 bases sitting between them. Using reference TRBV7-9 and TRBJ1-2 for the parts outside the CDR3, the full variable domain is DTGVSQNPRHKITKRGQNVTFRCDPISEHNRLYWYRQTLGQGPEFLTYFQNEAQLEKSRLLSDRFSAERPKGSFSTLEIQRTEQGDSAMYLCASIALGAAGYTFGSGTRLTVV.

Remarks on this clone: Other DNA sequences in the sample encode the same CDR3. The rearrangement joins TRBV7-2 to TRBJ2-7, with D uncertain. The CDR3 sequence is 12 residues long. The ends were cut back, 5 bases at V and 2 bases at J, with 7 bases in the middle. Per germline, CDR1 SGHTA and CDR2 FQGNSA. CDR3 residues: CASSPLPYEQYF. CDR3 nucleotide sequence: TGTGCCAGCAGCCCCCTCCCCTACGAGCAGTACTTC.

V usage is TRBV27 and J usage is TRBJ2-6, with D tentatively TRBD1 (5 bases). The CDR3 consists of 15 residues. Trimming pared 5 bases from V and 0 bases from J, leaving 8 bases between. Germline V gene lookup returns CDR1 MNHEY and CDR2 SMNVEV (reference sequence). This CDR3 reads CASSRGISGANVLTF. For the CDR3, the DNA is TGTGCCAGCAGTAGGGGTATCTCTGGGGCCAACGTCCTGACTTTC.

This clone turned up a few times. DNA of the CDR3: TGTGCCAGCAGCTTAAACGAAGACGAGCAGTACTTC. This sequence encodes CASSLNEDEQYF. The genes are TRBV7-2 and TRBJ2-7; D ambiguous. The germline CDR1 and CDR2 sequences are SGHTA and FQGNSA. This CDR3 region has 12 residues. V lost 2 bases and J 5 bases, leaving 7 bases between the germline ends.

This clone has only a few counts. As DNA, the CDR3 is TGTGCCTGGAGTGCTTGGGACAGCAATTCACCCCTCCACTTT. This translates into CAWSAWDSNSPLHF. The genes are TRBV30 and TRBJ1-6; TRBD1 matches 7 bases. Trimming at V came to 1 base and at J to 7 bases, leaving 4 bases not matched to a gene. From germline, CDR1 is GTSNPN and CDR2 SVGIG (reference sequence). The CDR3 is 14 amino acids. Filled out from reference TRBV30 and TRBJ1-6, the complete variable domain reads SQTIHQWPATLVQPVGSPLSLECTVEGTSNPNLYWYRQAAGRGLQLLFYSVGIGQISSEVPQNLSASRPQDRQFILSSKKLLLSDSGFYLCAWSAWDSNSPLHFGNGTRLTVT.

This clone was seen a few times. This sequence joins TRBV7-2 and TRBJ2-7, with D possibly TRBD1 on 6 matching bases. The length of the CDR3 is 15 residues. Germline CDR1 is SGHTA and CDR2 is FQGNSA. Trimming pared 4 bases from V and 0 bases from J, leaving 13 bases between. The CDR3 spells CASSYTGTGSYEQYF. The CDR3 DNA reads TGTGCCAGCAGCTACACAGGGACGGGCTCCTACGAGCAGTACTTC.

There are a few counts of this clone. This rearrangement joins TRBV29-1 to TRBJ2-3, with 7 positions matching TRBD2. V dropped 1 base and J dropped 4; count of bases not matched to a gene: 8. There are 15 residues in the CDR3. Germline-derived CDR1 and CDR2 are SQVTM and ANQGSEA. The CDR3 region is CSVEGDYHQPDTQYF. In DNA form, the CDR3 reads TGCAGCGTTGAAGGGGACTATCATCAGCCAGATACGCAGTATTTT.

This CDR3 is CASSLTGINSPLHF. For the CDR3, the DNA is TGTGCCAGTAGCCTGACAGGGATTAATTCACCCCTCCACTTT. The rearrangement uses TRBV19 and TRBJ1-6; 7 bases agree with TRBD1. V gave up 6 bases and J gave up 6 bases; unmatched junction bases: 5. This CDR3 spans 14 amino acids. Germline V lookup: CDR1 LNHDA, CDR2 SQIVND (reference sequence).

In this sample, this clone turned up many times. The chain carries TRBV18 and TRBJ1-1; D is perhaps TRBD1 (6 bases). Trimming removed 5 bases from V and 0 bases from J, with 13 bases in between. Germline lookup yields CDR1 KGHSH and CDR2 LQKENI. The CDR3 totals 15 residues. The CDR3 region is CASSTGGTLNTEAFF. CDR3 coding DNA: TGTGCCAGCTCAACGGGGGGCACTCTGAACACTGAAGCTTTCTTT.

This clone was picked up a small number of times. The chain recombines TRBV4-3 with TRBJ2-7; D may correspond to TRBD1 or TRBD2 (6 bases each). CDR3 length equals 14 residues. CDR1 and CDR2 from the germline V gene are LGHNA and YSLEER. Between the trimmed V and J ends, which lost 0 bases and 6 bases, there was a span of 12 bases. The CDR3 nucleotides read TGCGCCAGCAGCCAAGATAGGACAGCGGGCGAGCAGTACTTC. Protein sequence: CASSQDRTAGEQYF.

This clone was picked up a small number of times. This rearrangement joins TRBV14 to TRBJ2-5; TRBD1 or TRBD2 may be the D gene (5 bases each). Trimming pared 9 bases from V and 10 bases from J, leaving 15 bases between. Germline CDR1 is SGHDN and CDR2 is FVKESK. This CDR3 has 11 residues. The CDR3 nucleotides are TGTGCCAGTGGGACGCACGGGGACCAGTACTTC. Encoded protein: CASGTHGDQYF.